The rows below give T cell receptor beta chains drawn from one sample of a study of regulatory T cells in long-lasting Graves disease. Via MiXCR, TCRdb re-called the multiplex PCR reads, giving one row per CDR3 protein. The repertoire holds approximately 470,000 distinct CDR3 sequences, with roughly 16% as singletons. These same records also appear under a second study, on T cells in Graves' hyperthyroidism and ophthalmopathy.

The source material was peripheral blood mononuclear cells (PBMCs), sampled at new diagnosis, from a patient treated with antithyroid drugs. The receptor set was obtained from a man aged 35-49 years with Graves disease. Both conserved end residues are part of each CDR3. Each record gives: D gene, clone size, V gene, J gene, CDR3 DNA, CDR3 protein. D genes are given only for firm matches. Size tells how often a clone was seen (once, few, many) or the class of an expanded clone, and some rows leave it out.

D gene: NA
clone size: few
V gene: TRBV6-4
J gene: TRBJ1-6
CDR3 DNA: TGTGCCAGCAGTGACAGGACCAATTCACCCCTCCACTTT
CDR3 protein: CASSDRTNSPLHF

D gene: NA
clone size: NA
V gene: TRBV19
J gene: TRBJ1-6
CDR3 DNA: TGTGCCAGTAGATTCTCTCAGATTGATAATTCACCCCTCCACTTT
CDR3 protein: CASRFSQIDNSPLHF

D gene: TRBD2
clone size: many
V gene: TRBV7-3
J gene: TRBJ2-1
CDR3 DNA: TGTGCCAGCAGCTTAACGGGGAGCGGGAGGGTATGGAGCTCCTACAATGAGCAGTTCTTC
CDR3 protein: CASSLTGSGRVWSSYNEQFF

D gene: TRBD2
clone size: many
V gene: TRBV6-1
J gene: TRBJ2-2
CDR3 DNA: TGTGCCAGCAGTCGGGAGGAAACGGCCGGGGAGCTGTTTTTT
CDR3 protein: CASSREETAGELFF

D gene: NA
clone size: many
V gene: TRBV30
J gene: TRBJ1-4
CDR3 DNA: TGTGCCTGGAGTGCGGCAGGACTAGGGGAAAAACTGTTTTTT
CDR3 protein: CAWSAAGLGEKLFF

D gene: TRBD1
clone size: few
V gene: TRBV5-5
J gene: TRBJ2-7
CDR3 DNA: TGTGCCAGCAGCTTAGACAGGGTCCCAAGTCCCTACGAGCAGTACTTC
CDR3 protein: CASSLDRVPSPYEQYF

D gene: NA
clone size: many
V gene: TRBV9
J gene: TRBJ1-1
CDR3 DNA: TGTGCCAGCAGTGGGGGACGGAGTAACACTGAAGCTTTCTTT
CDR3 protein: CASSGGRSNTEAFF

D gene: TRBD2
clone size: few
V gene: TRBV4-1
J gene: TRBJ2-5
CDR3 DNA: TGCGCCAGCAGCCAAGGACTAGCGGGTCAACAAGAGACCCAGTACTTC
CDR3 protein: CASSQGLAGQQETQYF

D gene: NA
clone size: many
V gene: TRBV7-2
J gene: TRBJ2-7
CDR3 DNA: TGTGCCAGCAGCCGCTCCGGGGCTAGGGAGCAGTACTTC
CDR3 protein: CASSRSGAREQYF

D gene: TRBD1
clone size: few
V gene: TRBV5-1
J gene: TRBJ1-1
CDR3 DNA: TGCGCCAGCAGCTTGATCCCGGGACAGGGGCTTGGGAGCACTGAAGCTTTCTTT
CDR3 protein: CASSLIPGQGLGSTEAFF

D gene: NA
clone size: many
V gene: TRBV28
J gene: TRBJ2-2
CDR3 DNA: TGTGCCAGCAGTTCGTACCATCCCGGGGAGCTGTTTTTT
CDR3 protein: CASSSYHPGELFF

D gene: NA
clone size: many
V gene: TRBV20-1
J gene: TRBJ1-2
CDR3 DNA: TGCAGTGCTATTGGCAGGGCCTATGGCTACACCTTC
CDR3 protein: CSAIGRAYGYTF

D gene: NA
clone size: many
V gene: TRBV11-2
J gene: TRBJ1-5
CDR3 DNA: TGTGCCAGCAGCTTAGAGGCACGGGGTCGGCCCCAGCATTTT
CDR3 protein: CASSLEARGRPQHF

D gene: NA
clone size: NA
V gene: TRBV7-9
J gene: TRBJ2-1
CDR3 DNA: TGTGCCAGCAGCCTAACGGGTTATTCGGAGTTCTTC
CDR3 protein: CASSLTGYSEFF

D gene: TRBD1
clone size: many
V gene: TRBV28
J gene: TRBJ2-2
CDR3 DNA: TGTGCCAGCAGTAAACAGGGGGACACCGGGGAGCTGTTTTTT
CDR3 protein: CASSKQGDTGELFF

D gene: TRBD2
clone size: many
V gene: TRBV24-1
J gene: TRBJ2-1
CDR3 DNA: TGTGCCACCAGTGACCCAGGGACTAGCGGGAACTACAATGAGCAGTTCTTC
CDR3 protein: CATSDPGTSGNYNEQFF

D gene: NA
clone size: NA
V gene: TRBV2
J gene: TRBJ2-6
CDR3 DNA: TGTGCCAGCAGTGACTCGGGTTCTGGGGCCAACGTCCTGACTTTC
CDR3 protein: CASSDSGSGANVLTF

D gene: TRBD1
clone size: NA
V gene: TRBV29-1
J gene: TRBJ1-2
CDR3 DNA: TGCAGCGTTGTCGGGACAGGGGGCGATGGCTACACCTTC
CDR3 protein: CSVVGTGGDGYTF

D gene: NA
clone size: many
V gene: TRBV2
J gene: TRBJ1-2
CDR3 DNA: TGTGCCAGCAGGGGGACGGTAGCTAACTATGGCTACACCTTC
CDR3 protein: CASRGTVANYGYTF

D gene: NA
clone size: many
V gene: TRBV29-1
J gene: TRBJ2-3
CDR3 DNA: TGCAGCGTTAAGGGGACTCACAACACAGATACGCAGTATTTT
CDR3 protein: CSVKGTHNTDTQYF

D gene: NA
clone size: many
V gene: TRBV6-1
J gene: TRBJ2-1
CDR3 DNA: TGTGCCAGCAGAATACCGTCGGGGGATAGAGCCTACAATGAGCAGTTCTTC
CDR3 protein: CASRIPSGDRAYNEQFF

D gene: NA
clone size: NA
V gene: TRBV20-1
J gene: TRBJ2-1
CDR3 DNA: TGCAGTGCTAGACAAACGAGGGGTGAGCAGTTCTTC
CDR3 protein: CSARQTRGEQFF

D gene: TRBD2
clone size: NA
V gene: TRBV20-1
J gene: TRBJ2-5
CDR3 DNA: TGCAGTGCTAGAGGCGGGGGACTAGGTGATGAGACCCAGTACTTC
CDR3 protein: CSARGGGLGDETQYF

D gene: TRBD2
clone size: NA
V gene: TRBV6-5
J gene: TRBJ2-5
CDR3 DNA: TGTGCCAGCAGTTACTTCTGGCGGACTAGCGGGAAGGGGTTAGAAGAGACCCAGTACTTC
CDR3 protein: CASSYFWRTSGKGLEETQYF

D gene: NA
clone size: NA
V gene: TRBV11-2
J gene: TRBJ1-1
CDR3 DNA: TGTGCCAGCAGCTTAGGTTACAGACACATCAACACTGAAGCTTTCTTT
CDR3 protein: CASSLGYRHINTEAFF

D gene: TRBD2
clone size: many
V gene: TRBV20-1
J gene: TRBJ2-3
CDR3 DNA: TGCAGTGCTAGGTCGGGACTAGCGGTGGCGGCAGATACGCAGTATTTT
CDR3 protein: CSARSGLAVAADTQYF

D gene: NA
clone size: many
V gene: TRBV11-2
J gene: TRBJ2-3
CDR3 DNA: TGTGCCAGCAGCTTAGTCCCTACTACTATAAGCACAGATACGCAGTATTTT
CDR3 protein: CASSLVPTTISTDTQYF

D gene: NA
clone size: many
V gene: TRBV9
J gene: TRBJ2-3
CDR3 DNA: TGTGCCAGCAGCCCACGTCTCCAGGTCGATACGCAGTATTTT
CDR3 protein: CASSPRLQVDTQYF

D gene: NA
clone size: NA
V gene: TRBV4-1
J gene: TRBJ1-2
CDR3 DNA: TGCGCCAGCAGGGATAGACGGACAGCCCATGCTCCCTATGGCTACACCTTC
CDR3 protein: CASRDRRTAHAPYGYTF

D gene: TRBD2
clone size: many
V gene: TRBV7-2
J gene: TRBJ2-1
CDR3 DNA: TGTGCCAGCAGCTTTAGCGGGAGTAGGTACAATGAGCAGTTCTTC
CDR3 protein: CASSFSGSRYNEQFF

D gene: NA
clone size: NA
V gene: TRBV28
J gene: TRBJ2-3
CDR3 DNA: TGTGCCAGCAGTTGGGCAGTCGACACAGATACGCAGTATTTT
CDR3 protein: CASSWAVDTDTQYF

D gene: NA
clone size: NA
V gene: TRBV15
J gene: TRBJ2-7
CDR3 DNA: TGTGCCACCAGCAGACACGACGGAACCTACGAGCAGTACTTC
CDR3 protein: CATSRHDGTYEQYF

D gene: TRBD1
clone size: NA
V gene: TRBV5-1
J gene: TRBJ1-2
CDR3 DNA: TGTGCCAGCAGCCAGGGACAGGGCCCGTACTATGGCTACACCTTC
CDR3 protein: CASSQGQGPYYGYTF

D gene: NA
clone size: many
V gene: TRBV20-1
J gene: TRBJ2-7
CDR3 DNA: TGCAGTGCCGTAGTAGCGATCTCCTACGAGCAGTACTTC
CDR3 protein: CSAVVAISYEQYF

D gene: TRBD2
clone size: NA
V gene: TRBV27
J gene: TRBJ2-3
CDR3 DNA: TGTGCCAGCACCTCGACTAGCGACACAGATACGCAGTATTTT
CDR3 protein: CASTSTSDTDTQYF

D gene: NA
clone size: many
V gene: TRBV12-3/TRBV12-4
J gene: TRBJ1-5
CDR3 DNA: TGTGCCAGCAGTGGGACTTCTAGCAATCAGCCCCAGCATTTT
CDR3 protein: CASSGTSSNQPQHF

D gene: NA
clone size: many
V gene: TRBV7-3
J gene: TRBJ2-3
CDR3 DNA: TGTGCCAGCAGCTTAACTCGGGAACCCACAGATACGCAGTATTTT
CDR3 protein: CASSLTREPTDTQYF

D gene: TRBD1
clone size: NA
V gene: TRBV3-1
J gene: TRBJ1-2
CDR3 DNA: TGTGCCAGCAGCCCCGACAGGGGGCATTGGGGCTACACCTTC
CDR3 protein: CASSPDRGHWGYTF

D gene: TRBD2
clone size: few
V gene: TRBV20-1
J gene: TRBJ2-1
CDR3 DNA: TGCAGTCTGTATGCGACTAGCGGTAGCTCCTACAATGAGCAGTTCTTC
CDR3 protein: CSLYATSGSSYNEQFF

D gene: NA
clone size: many
V gene: TRBV18
J gene: TRBJ2-7
CDR3 DNA: TGTGCCAGCTCACCATCGACGACCTACGAGCAGTACTTC
CDR3 protein: CASSPSTTYEQYF

D gene: TRBD2
clone size: NA
V gene: TRBV7-9
J gene: TRBJ2-1
CDR3 DNA: TGTGCCAGCAGCCGAGCTAGCGGGAGGGCCTATGAGCAGTTCTTC
CDR3 protein: CASSRASGRAYEQFF

D gene: TRBD2
clone size: many
V gene: TRBV3-1
J gene: TRBJ2-1
CDR3 DNA: TGTGCCAGCAGCCAAGATGAAAGGGAGGGTGAGCAGTTCTTC
CDR3 protein: CASSQDEREGEQFF

D gene: NA
clone size: many
V gene: TRBV11-2
J gene: TRBJ2-5
CDR3 DNA: TGTGCCAGCAGCGATCAAAGTCGGGGCATGATCTTCATGCAGACCCAGTACTTC
CDR3 protein: CASSDQSRGMIFMQTQYF

D gene: NA
clone size: many
V gene: TRBV12-3/TRBV12-4
J gene: TRBJ2-1
CDR3 DNA: TGTGCCAGCAGACGGAGCGAAACCTCCTACAATGAGCAGTTCTTC
CDR3 protein: CASRRSETSYNEQFF

D gene: TRBD1
clone size: many
V gene: TRBV20-1
J gene: TRBJ2-5
CDR3 DNA: TGCAGTGCTAGACGTCCCAGGGGGTCGCGGCAAGAGACCCAGTACTTC
CDR3 protein: CSARRPRGSRQETQYF

D gene: NA
clone size: NA
V gene: TRBV4-1
J gene: TRBJ2-4
CDR3 DNA: TGCGCCAGCAGCCAAGTTTTTAAGGGGGGTCAGAACATTCAGTACTTC
CDR3 protein: CASSQVFKGGQNIQYF

D gene: TRBD2
clone size: many
V gene: TRBV11-1
J gene: TRBJ2-3
CDR3 DNA: TGTGCCAGCAGCTTAGGTAGCGGGAGGAGAGGATCAGATACGCAGTATTTT
CDR3 protein: CASSLGSGRRGSDTQYF

D gene: NA
clone size: many
V gene: TRBV6-5
J gene: TRBJ2-1
CDR3 DNA: TGTGCCAGCAGTTACTCGTCAGGGCCGAATGAGCAGTTCTTC
CDR3 protein: CASSYSSGPNEQFF

D gene: TRBD2
clone size: many
V gene: TRBV7-2
J gene: TRBJ2-7
CDR3 DNA: TGTGCCAGCAGCTTTACTAGCGGGAGAGGCGAGCAGTACTTC
CDR3 protein: CASSFTSGRGEQYF

D gene: NA
clone size: many
V gene: TRBV7-9
J gene: TRBJ2-7
CDR3 DNA: TGTGCCAGCAGCCGAGGGGGTGGTTTGGGCTACGAGCAGTACTTC
CDR3 protein: CASSRGGGLGYEQYF

D gene: TRBD1
clone size: few
V gene: TRBV9
J gene: TRBJ1-1
CDR3 DNA: TGTGCCAGCAGCGGACAGGGGAGCACTGAAGCTTTCTTT
CDR3 protein: CASSGQGSTEAFF

D gene: NA
clone size: NA
V gene: TRBV7-2
J gene: TRBJ1-5
CDR3 DNA: TGTGCCAGCAGCTTAGGGGGAGGGAATAGCAATCAGCCCCAGCATTTT
CDR3 protein: CASSLGGGNSNQPQHF

D gene: TRBD1
clone size: NA
V gene: TRBV7-3
J gene: TRBJ2-7
CDR3 DNA: TGTGCCAGCAGCCCCGGGACAGGGGAGCGGGAGCAGTACTTC
CDR3 protein: CASSPGTGEREQYF

D gene: NA
clone size: NA
V gene: TRBV28
J gene: TRBJ2-5
CDR3 DNA: TGTGCCAGCAGTATAACAGGGCCCGAGACCCAGTACTTC
CDR3 protein: CASSITGPETQYF

D gene: TRBD2
clone size: NA
V gene: TRBV7-9
J gene: TRBJ2-1
CDR3 DNA: TGTGCCAGCAGCGCAGCTAGCGGGAGTGGGGATGAGCAGTTCTTC
CDR3 protein: CASSAASGSGDEQFF

D gene: TRBD2
clone size: NA
V gene: TRBV29-1
J gene: TRBJ2-3
CDR3 DNA: TGCAGCGTTGGGGCTCGGCGGGAGTCTGGAGATACGCAGTATTTT
CDR3 protein: CSVGARRESGDTQYF

D gene: TRBD1
clone size: NA
V gene: TRBV27
J gene: TRBJ1-6
CDR3 DNA: TGTGCCAGCAGCCGGACAGGGCTGAATTCACCCCTCCACTTT
CDR3 protein: CASSRTGLNSPLHF

D gene: TRBD2
clone size: NA
V gene: TRBV19
J gene: TRBJ2-5
CDR3 DNA: TGTGCCAGTAACCGTCGCGGGGGGACTAGCGGAGAGACCCAGTACTTC
CDR3 protein: CASNRRGGTSGETQYF

D gene: TRBD1
clone size: few
V gene: TRBV12-3/TRBV12-4
J gene: TRBJ2-2
CDR3 DNA: TGTGCCAGCAAGGACCGGACAGGGGATAGGGGGGAGCTGTTTTTT
CDR3 protein: CASKDRTGDRGELFF

D gene: NA
clone size: many
V gene: TRBV30
J gene: TRBJ2-1
CDR3 DNA: TGTGCCTGGACTCGGGGGAGCTCCTACAATGAGCAGTTCTTC
CDR3 protein: CAWTRGSSYNEQFF